Below, 13 T cell receptor beta chains from the same sample are listed, as sequenced in a study of OX40 agonist ivuxolimab in advanced cancers. Produced via immunoSEQ multiplex PCR; TCRdb's table is partial and in-frame only. The sample includes about 26,000 clones, 85% to 90% of them seen just once. Sequencing used CD4+ or CD8+ T cells sorted from blood, obtained in a trial of the OX40 agonist ivuxolimab. Every receptor here comes from an adult with an advanced solid tumor such as melanoma, head and neck, liver or kidney cancer.

This rearrangement joins TRBV15 to TRBJ1-4; tentative D call: TRBD1 (5 bases). Germline V lookup: CDR1 LNHNV, CDR2 YYDKDF (reference sequence). The CDR3 consists of 15 residues. Deletions cut 0 bases from V and 3 bases from J, with 8 bases between. CDR3 sequence reads: CATSREGVSNEKLFF. CDR3 in DNA: TGTGCCACCAGCAGAGAAGGGGTATCTAATGAAAAACTGTTTTTT. Supplemented by reference TRBV15 and TRBJ1-4, the full variable domain reads DAMVIQNPRYQVTQFGKPVTLSCSQTLNHNVMYWYQQKSSQAPKLLFHYYDKDFNNEADTPDNFQSRRPNTSFCFLDIRSPGLGDTAMYLCATSREGVSNEKLFFGSGTQLSVL.

The chain employs TRBV2 and TRBJ1-2, with no clear D. Between the trimmed V and J ends, which lost 5 bases and 1 base, there was a span of 14 bases. Per the germline V gene, CDR1 is SNHLY and CDR2 is FYNNEI. CDR3 length: 15 residues. Written as DNA, the CDR3 is TGTGCCAGCAGTTCGAGCATTTCGGATAACTATGGCTACACCTTC. It yields the protein CASSSSISDNYGYTF. Using reference TRBV2 and TRBJ1-2 for the parts outside the CDR3, the full variable domain is EPEVTQTPSHQVTQMGQEVILRCVPISNHLYFYWYRQILGQKVEFLVSFYNNEISEKSEIFDDQFSVERPDGSNFTLKIRSTKLEDSAMYFCASSSSISDNYGYTFGSGTRLTVV.

The rearrangement uses TRBV9 and TRBJ1-1; 10 bases match TRBD1. The CDR3 runs to 18 residues. Germline CDR1 reads SGDLS; CDR2 reads YYNGEE. The J segment lost 5 bases and the V segment lost 4 bases, leaving 17 bases of the junction unmatched. The DNA of the CDR3 is TGTGCCAGCAGCACCCGGGACAGGGGATCTCATGAAGAGACTGAAGCTTTCTTT. The encoded protein is CASSTRDRGSHEETEAFF.

In DNA, the CDR3 is TGTGCCAGCAGCTTAGGGACAGAGAACACTGAAGCTTTCTTT. It codes for CASSLGTENTEAFF. The V call is TRBV7-8, the J call TRBJ1-1; weak D call: TRBD1 (6 bases). This CDR3 is 14 amino acids long. Germline values: CDR1 SGHVS, CDR2 FQNEAQ. V was shortened by 1 base and J by 1 base, with 7 bases between the two germline ends.

The chain uses TRBV10-3 and TRBJ1-4; D perhaps matches TRBD1 (5 bases). The CDR3 is 13 amino acids. V was shortened by 4 bases and J by 7 bases, with 10 bases between the two germline ends. The germline CDR1 and CDR2 sequences are ENHRY and SYGVKD. As DNA, the CDR3 is TGTGCCATCAGTGGAGGGGCTGGTGAAAAACTGTTTTTT. Amino acids: CAISGGAGEKLFF.

The rearrangement uses TRBV2 and TRBJ2-1; 10 bases are shared with TRBD2. There are 16 residues in the CDR3. The germline gives CDR1 SNHLY, CDR2 FYNNEI. V lost 6 bases and J lost 4; bases outside the gene matches: 9. For the CDR3, the DNA is TGTGCCAGCAGGGGGGTAGCGGGAGGTTTGTACAATGAGCAGTTCTTC. It specifies CASRGVAGGLYNEQFF.

The J gene is TRBJ2-7, the V gene TRBV27; D might be TRBD1 or TRBD2, each matching 6 bases. The V and J ends lost 0 bases and 3 bases respectively, with 12 bases between them. Germline loops: CDR1 MNHEY, CDR2 SMNVEV (reference sequence). There are 15 residues in the CDR3. This chain's CDR3 is CASSLSWGAHYEQYF. In nucleotides, the CDR3 is TGTGCCAGCAGTTTATCGTGGGGGGCGCACTACGAGCAGTACTTC.

Only one count was recorded for this clone. The rearrangement uses TRBV6-1 and TRBJ2-5; a possible D gene is TRBD1 (5 bases). The germline gives CDR1 MNHNS, CDR2 SASEGT. The CDR3 has 14 amino acids. V dropped 1 base and J dropped 1 base, with 7 bases sitting between them. DNA of the CDR3: TGTGCCAGCAGTGAAGACAGGAGCCAAGAGACCCAGTACTTC. It is translated as CASSEDRSQETQYF.

CDR3 protein: CASSYTGGNQPQHF. The CDR3 DNA is TGTGCCAGCAGCTATACAGGGGGCAATCAGCCCCAGCATTTT. The chain couples TRBV7-8 to TRBJ1-5, with TRBD1 matching over 7 bases. CDR3 length: 14 amino acids. Germline loops: CDR1 SGHVS, CDR2 FQNEAQ. V was pared by 4 bases and J by 2 bases, with 2 bases of the junction left unmatched. The whole variable domain, remainder taken from reference TRBV7-8 and TRBJ1-5, is GAGVSQSPRYKVAKRGQDVALRCDPISGHVSLFWYQQALGQGPEFLTYFQNEAQLDKSGLPSDRFFAERPEGSVSTLKIQRTQQEDSAVYLCASSYTGGNQPQHFGDGTRLSIL.

The chain carries TRBV4-1 and TRBJ2-7, with D possibly being TRBD1 (6 bases). The CDR3 spans 15 residues. Trimming took 3 bases from V and 6 from J, leaving 18 bases between them. Germline V gene sequence: CDR1 MGHRA, CDR2 YSYEKL. CDR3 sequence reads: CASSQDYRESREQYF. For the CDR3, the DNA is TGCGCCAGCAGCCAGGATTACAGGGAGAGTCGCGAGCAGTACTTC.

This clone was picked up a small number of times. The rearrangement uses TRBV7-9 and TRBJ2-3; no reliable D call. The CDR3 covers 15 residues. The germline V gene encodes CDR1 SEHNR and CDR2 FQNEAQ (reference sequence). V lost 5 bases and J lost 3, with 15 bases in between. CDR3 DNA sequence: TGTGCCAGCAGCCCAGACGCACAGCGAACAGATACGCAGTATTTT. This sequence encodes CASSPDAQRTDTQYF.

V usage is TRBV7-9 and J usage is TRBJ1-4, with 8 bases aligning to TRBD1. With 3 bases clipped from V and 6 bases from J, the junction kept 3 bases outside the gene matches. Germline-derived CDR1 and CDR2 are SEHNR and FQNEAQ (reference sequence). The CDR3 length is 14 residues. The CDR3 nucleotides read TGTGCCAGCAGCTTGTCAGGGGGCGATGAAAAACTGTTTTTT. It is translated as CASSLSGGDEKLFF.

The rearrangement links TRBV6-4 to TRBJ2-7, with D hard to call. This CDR3 comprises 10 residues. The V gene's germline CDR1 is MRHNA and CDR2 SNTAGT. V was cut by 4 bases and J by 6 bases, with 4 bases left in between. CDR3 loop: CASSAPEQYF. The DNA for the CDR3 is TGTGCCAGCAGTGCCCCCGAGCAGTACTTC.